These T cell receptor beta chains were read from a single sample in a study of blood T cell repertoires in COVID-19. Produced via immunoSEQ multiplex PCR; TCRdb's table is partial and in-frame only. Altogether about 400,000 clones are present, approximately 86% being singletons, with the ten largest covering 2% to 2.5%. Sequencing was carried out using PBMCs or T cells enriched from blood (not recorded which). The source of these receptors is a woman aged 40-49 years with acute COVID-19. Each CDR3 is given with its conserved first and last residue. D genes are given only for firm matches. Part of the rows lack a size; the others show once, few, many or a class for expanded clones.

abundance,len,v_gene,j_gene,d_gene,CDR3nt,CDR3aa
few,15,TRBV29-1,TRBJ1-5,TRBD1,TGCAGCGAGACCGGGACAGGGTGTAGCAATCAGCCCCAGCATTTT,CSETGTGCSNQPQHF
.,13,TRBV15,TRBJ1-2,TRBD1,TGTGCCACCAGCAGAGCGGGACAGGGGCACTACACCTTC,CATSRAGQGHYTF
.,13,TRBV7-2,TRBJ2-5,.,TGTGCCAGCAGCATCGGACTGGGGGAGACCCAGTACTTC,CASSIGLGETQYF
once,14,TRBV5-1,TRBJ1-3,TRBD1,TGCGCCAGCAGCCGGACAGGTCATGGGGACACCATATATTTT,CASSRTGHGDTIYF
.,16,TRBV7-9,TRBJ2-3,.,TGTGCCAGCAGCTTATCAATGACAGAGTGGACAGATACGCAGTATTTT,CASSLSMTEWTDTQYF
.,15,TRBV6-1,TRBJ1-1,.,TGTGCCAGCAGTGATCTCAGGGCTATGAACACTGAAGCTTTCTTT,CASSDLRAMNTEAFF
.,14,TRBV2,TRBJ2-2,.,TGTGCCGTCCGAGGGATTTCGAACACCGGGGAGCTGTTTTTT,CAVRGISNTGELFF
.,16,TRBV2,TRBJ2-1,TRBD2,TGTGCCAGCCTTCCCCACCTAGCGGGGGCCTACAATGAGCAGTTCTTC,CASLPHLAGAYNEQFF
once,15,TRBV5-1,TRBJ2-7,TRBD1,TGCGCCAGCAGCTCCGACAGGGGATTCACCTACGAGCAGTACTTC,CASSSDRGFTYEQYF
.,15,TRBV2,TRBJ1-1,.,TGTGCCAGCAGTGAATTCTGGGAGGGAGACACTGAAGCTTTCTTT,CASSEFWEGDTEAFF